This TCR beta chain originates from a study of tumor and adjacent non-tumor tissue in lung cancer (dated by TCRdb to 2017 to 2018). Concerning the study at large: Of the cohort, about a dozen patients had adenocarcinoma, 2 had squamous cell carcinoma and 1 had small cell lung cancer. Over 25 paired specimens, one tumor and one normal lung sample per patient, were profiled by TCRbeta CDR3 sequencing. Among the roughly 15 patients, ages ranged from about 30 to 80 years, roughly ten were men and 5 were women, and disease was TNM stage I to III. Bulk TCRbeta repertoires were compared between lung tumor tissue and matched distant non-tumor lung tissue obtained from 15 lung cancer patients. In total, sequencing yielded 125,075,908 productive TCRbeta reads, which works out to an average of around 4.2 million reads per sample. The paper as a whole reports these results and caveats: Only around 15 patients were included in the cohort, and the need for larger samples and more detailed clinical data was noted by the authors. TCR diversity (inverse Simpson) was significantly higher in tumor than in normal lung tissue (approximately 400 vs 170, P = 0.0075, Mann-Whitney U test). The sequencing platform is not named in the methods, and unique molecular identifiers are not mentioned. Because peripheral blood was not sequenced, blood TCRbeta repertoires in the lung cancer patients of the study were not examined. TCR diversity was significantly higher in younger patients, and higher tumor TCR diversity was associated with shorter overall and disease-free survival. The top 100 clones made up a significantly larger cumulative share of the repertoire in normal lung than in tumor tissue.

From cysteine to phenylalanine, the CDR3 is 15 amino acids long. CDR3 DNA only is kept here, 45 bases in frame from base 1. A note on this clonotype: This receptor's antigen is unknown. No base-level quality is on record; no much larger clone is a single base apart.

RNA was isolated from bulk, unsorted tissue, and RNA quality was assessed with a NanoDrop ND-1000 and an Agilent 2100. Donors were newly diagnosed lung cancer patients admitted for thoracic surgery in China between August and November 2014, without prior chemotherapy. Anyone who had undergone radiotherapy or chemotherapy before, or who had another cancer at the same time, was left out of the study. Pieces of surgical tissue measuring about 1-2 cm3 were kept in RNAlater solution and held at -80 degrees C until needed. Libraries were built with multiplex PCR. The sample was run on an Illumina HiSeq 2500. Following protocols modified from ARM-PCR, the researchers constructed TCRbeta libraries through three rounds of nested PCR with primers (Table S4). Before sequencing, PCR products of 200-500 bp were cut from the gel and purified using the QIAquick gel extraction kit. Per the original workflow: Reads were cleaned using Trimmomatic, were merged into complete CDR3 sequences using FLASH, and were assigned to V(D)J germline segments using MiTCR. VDJtools was used to compute clonal diversity as the inverse Simpson's index. A read counted as productive if the sequence was in-frame and lacked a premature stop codon. In TCRdb, the public reads were trimmed at Q25 with fastp and aligned with MiXCR, with productive beta chains retained. Rows matching on CDR3 protein sequence are summarized as one entry with the most common DNA and genes. The V and J calls were not made by the authors but by TCRdb's processing. Recorded for this sample are 55,000 to 75,000 distinct CDR3 sequences; about 61% of them occurred a single time. The ten largest clones represent around 20% of the sample.

The sample comprised lung tumor tissue. This chain is built from TRBV21-1 and TRBJ2-5. TRBV21-1 is flagged as a pseudogene. The TCR originated in a man over 45 with non-small cell lung cancer. For the CDR3, the sequence is CASSKTSVKEETQYF. The sequenced DNA is TGTGCCAGCAGCAAAACCTCGGTAAAGGAGGAGACCCAGTACTTC.